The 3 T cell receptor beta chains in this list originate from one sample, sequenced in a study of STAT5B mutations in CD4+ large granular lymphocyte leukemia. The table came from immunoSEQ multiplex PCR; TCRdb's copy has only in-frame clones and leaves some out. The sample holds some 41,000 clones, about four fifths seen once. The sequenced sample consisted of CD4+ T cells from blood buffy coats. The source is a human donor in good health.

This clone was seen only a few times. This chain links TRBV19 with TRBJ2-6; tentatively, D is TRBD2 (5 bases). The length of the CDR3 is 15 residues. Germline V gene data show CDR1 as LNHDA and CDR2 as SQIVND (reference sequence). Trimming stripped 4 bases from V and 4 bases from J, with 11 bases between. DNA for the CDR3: TGTGCCAGTAGTACCCGGGGAGTAGGGGCCAACGTCCTGACTTTC. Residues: CASSTRGVGANVLTF.

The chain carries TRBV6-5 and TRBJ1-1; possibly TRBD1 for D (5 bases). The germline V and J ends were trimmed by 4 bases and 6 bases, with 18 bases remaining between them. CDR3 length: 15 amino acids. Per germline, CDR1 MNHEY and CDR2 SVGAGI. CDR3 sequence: CASSSAGGPKAEAFF. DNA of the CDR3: TGTGCCAGCAGTTCGGCTGGGGGTCCTAAGGCTGAAGCTTTCTTT.

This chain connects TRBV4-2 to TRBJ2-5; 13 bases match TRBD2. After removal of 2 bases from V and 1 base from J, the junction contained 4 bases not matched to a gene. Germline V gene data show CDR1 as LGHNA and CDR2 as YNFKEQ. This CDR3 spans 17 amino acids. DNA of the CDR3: TGTGCCAGCAGCCAAAACGGACTAGCGGGGGCCCAAGAGACCCAGTACTTC. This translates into CASSQNGLAGAQETQYF.